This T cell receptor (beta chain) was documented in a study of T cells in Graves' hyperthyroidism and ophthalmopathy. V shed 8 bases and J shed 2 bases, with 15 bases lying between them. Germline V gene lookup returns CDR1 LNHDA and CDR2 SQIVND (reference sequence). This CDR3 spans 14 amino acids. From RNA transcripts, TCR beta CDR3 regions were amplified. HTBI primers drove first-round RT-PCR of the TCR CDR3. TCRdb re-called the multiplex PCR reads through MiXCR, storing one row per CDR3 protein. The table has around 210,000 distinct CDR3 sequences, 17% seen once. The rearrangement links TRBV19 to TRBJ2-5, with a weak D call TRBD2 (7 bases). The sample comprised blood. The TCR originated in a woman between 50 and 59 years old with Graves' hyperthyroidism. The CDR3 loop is CASARGGLQETQYF. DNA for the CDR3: TGTGCCAGTGCGAGGGGGGGCTTACAAGAGACCCAGTACTTC.